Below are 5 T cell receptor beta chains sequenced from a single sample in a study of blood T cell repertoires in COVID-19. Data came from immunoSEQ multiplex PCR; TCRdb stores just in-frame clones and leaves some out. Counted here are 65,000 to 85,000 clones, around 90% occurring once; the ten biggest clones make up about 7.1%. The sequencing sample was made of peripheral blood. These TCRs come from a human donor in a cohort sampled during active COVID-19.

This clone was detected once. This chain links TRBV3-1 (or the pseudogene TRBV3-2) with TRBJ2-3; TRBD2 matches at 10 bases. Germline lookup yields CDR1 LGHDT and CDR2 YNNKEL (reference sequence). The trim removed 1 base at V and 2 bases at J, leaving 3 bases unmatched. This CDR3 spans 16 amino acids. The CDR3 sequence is CASSQVLAGPTDTQYF. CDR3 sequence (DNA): TGTGCCAGCAGCCAAGTACTAGCGGGGCCCACAGATACGCAGTATTTT.

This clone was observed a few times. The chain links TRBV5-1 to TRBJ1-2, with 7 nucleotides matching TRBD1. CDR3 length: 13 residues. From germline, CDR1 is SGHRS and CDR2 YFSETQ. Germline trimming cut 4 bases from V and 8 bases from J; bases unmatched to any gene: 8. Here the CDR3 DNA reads TGCGCCAGCAGCCCGGAAGGACAGGCCGGCTACACCTTC. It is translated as CASSPEGQAGYTF.

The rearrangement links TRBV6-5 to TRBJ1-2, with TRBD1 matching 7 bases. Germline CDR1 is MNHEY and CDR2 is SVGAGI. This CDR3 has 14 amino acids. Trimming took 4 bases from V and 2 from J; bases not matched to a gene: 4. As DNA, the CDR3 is TGTGCCAGCAGTTCCCAGACAGGGAACTATGGCTACACCTTC. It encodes CASSSQTGNYGYTF.

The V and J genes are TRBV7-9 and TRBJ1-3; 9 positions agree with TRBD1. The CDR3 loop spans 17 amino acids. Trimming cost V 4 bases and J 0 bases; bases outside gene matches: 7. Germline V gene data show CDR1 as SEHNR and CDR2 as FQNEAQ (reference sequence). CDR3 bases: TGTGCCAGCAGCTCTCTGACAGGGGGGTTCTCTGGAAACACCATATATTTT. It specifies CASSSLTGGFSGNTIYF.

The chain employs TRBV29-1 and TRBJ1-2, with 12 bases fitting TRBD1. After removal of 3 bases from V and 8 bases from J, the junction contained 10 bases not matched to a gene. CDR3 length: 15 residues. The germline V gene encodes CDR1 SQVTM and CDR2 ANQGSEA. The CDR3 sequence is CSVDSGTGGAKGYTF. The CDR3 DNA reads TGCAGCGTTGACTCCGGGACAGGGGGCGCGAAGGGCTACACCTTC.